Below are 2 T cell receptor beta chains sequenced from a single sample in a study of prognosis after radiotherapy for stage I lung cancer. Genomic DNA yielded TCR beta CDR3, amplified by two-round multiplex PCR. Primers specific to each TRBV and TRBJ gene drove first-round PCR. TCRdb independently ran MiXCR on the multiplex PCR reads; one entry per CDR3 protein. The sample carries nearly 25,000 distinct CDR3 sequences, roughly 40% recorded once. The sample in question was PBMCs, obtained before or after stereotactic body radiation therapy (not recorded which). All receptors derive from a donor at least 50 years old with non-small cell lung cancer.

There are a few counts of this clonotype. A read error is possible here, since a much larger clone lies one base away. This rearrangement joins TRBV6-2 or TRBV6-3 to TRBJ1-2, with D possibly being TRBD1 (5 bases). Germline values: CDR1 MNHEY, CDR2 SVGEGT. The CDR3 is made up of 12 amino acids. The CDR3 nucleotides are TGTGTCAGCAGTTACGGGGGGGAGGGCTACACCTTC. Its translation is CVSSYGGEGYTF.

The chain carries TRBV2 and TRBJ1-2, with 7 bases aligning to TRBD1. CDR1 is SNHLY and CDR2 is FYNNEI in the germline V gene. V lost 5 bases to trimming and J lost 4 bases; unmatched junction nucleotides: 4. There are 13 residues in the CDR3. This CDR3 is CASSSGQSYGYTF. The CDR3, as DNA: TGTGCCAGCAGTTCGGGACAGAGCTATGGCTACACCTTC. Complete variable domain (other parts from reference TRBV2 and TRBJ1-2): EPEVTQTPSHQVTQMGQEVILRCVPISNHLYFYWYRQILGQKVEFLVSFYNNEISEKSEIFDDQFSVERPDGSNFTLKIRSTKLEDSAMYFCASSSGQSYGYTFGSGTRLTVV.